This entry lists 14 T cell receptor beta chains sequenced from one sample in a study of identifying expanded T cells in peripheral blood. The repertoire was sequenced with immunoSEQ multiplex PCR; TCRdb's copy has only in-frame clones and lacks some. The sample carries approximately 90,000 clones, roughly 90% recorded once. What was sequenced was blood. The receptors were sampled from a person between 18 and 75 years old in good health.

V usage is TRBV7-9 and J usage is TRBJ2-5, with TRBD2 identical over 7 bases. Germline V lookup: CDR1 SEHNR, CDR2 FQNEAQ (reference sequence). J was trimmed by 5 bases and V by 7 bases; bases with no gene match: 13. This CDR3 has 15 amino acids. CDR3 residues: CASTSLQAGMETQYF. For the CDR3, the DNA is TGTGCCAGCACCTCCCTCCAAGCGGGAATGGAGACCCAGTACTTC.

This chain uses TRBV6-6 with TRBJ2-3; tentatively, D is TRBD1 (5 bases). The CDR3 is made up of 14 amino acids. Between the trimmed V and J ends, which lost 2 bases and 2 bases, there was a span of 8 bases. CDR1 is MNHNY, CDR2 SVGAGI, per germline (reference sequence). CDR3 sequence reads: CASSYLTVTDTQYF. In DNA, the CDR3 is TGTGCCAGCAGTTACCTGACAGTCACAGATACGCAGTATTTT.

This clone was recorded once. This rearrangement joins TRBV18 to TRBJ2-7; the D is unclear. V was clipped by 0 bases and J by 6 bases, with 9 bases between them. CDR1 and CDR2 from the germline V gene are KGHSH and LQKENI. This CDR3 region has 13 residues. In nucleotides, the CDR3 is TGTGCCAGCTCACCACCCGGTACCGCCGAGCAGTACTTC. The encoded protein is CASSPPGTAEQYF.

This chain links TRBV7-9 with TRBJ1-5; D unclear. This CDR3 contains 13 residues. Germline CDR1 SEHNR, CDR2 FQNEAQ (reference sequence). V lost 3 bases to trimming and J lost 4 bases, with 7 bases between them. The CDR3: CASSFVGNQPQHF. Here the CDR3 DNA reads TGTGCCAGCAGCTTCGTCGGGAATCAGCCCCAGCATTTT.

The rearrangement uses TRBV4-1 and TRBJ2-1, with TRBD2 matching 8 bases. Germline CDR1 reads MGHRA; CDR2 reads YSYEKL. V was clipped by 1 base and J by 4 bases; unmatched bases: 6. The CDR3 is 16 residues long. CDR3 in DNA: TGCGCCAGCAGCCAAGGCCGGGGGGGCCGATACAATGAGCAGTTCTTC. This translates into CASSQGRGGRYNEQFF.

The chain employs TRBV7-8 and TRBJ1-5, with D possibly TRBD1 on 5 matching bases. CDR1 is SGHVS, CDR2 FQNEAQ, per germline. The CDR3 has 14 residues. The V end was cut by 2 bases, the J end by 2 bases, with 7 bases between. The CDR3 DNA reads TGTGCCAGCAGCTTAAAACAGGGCAATCAGCCCCAGCATTTT. This sequence encodes CASSLKQGNQPQHF.

V gene TRBV18 combines with J gene TRBJ1-2; the D gene is possibly TRBD1 (5 bases). The V and J ends lost 6 bases and 4 bases respectively, with 18 bases between them. The CDR3 has 15 residues. Germline loops: CDR1 KGHSH, CDR2 LQKENI. CDR3 nucleotide sequence: TGTGCCAGCTCGGATAATTGGGGGTACGGCTATGGCTACACCTTC. Translating it yields CASSDNWGYGYGYTF. Variable domain in full (rest from reference TRBV18 and TRBJ1-2): NAGVMQNPRHLVRRRGQEARLRCSPMKGHSHVYWYRQLPEEGLKFMVYLQKENIIDESGMPKERFSAEFPKEGPSILRIQQVVRGDSAAYFCASSDNWGYGYGYTFGSGTRLTVV.

The genes are TRBV5-1 and TRBJ2-3; 8 nucleotides agree with TRBD2. CDR3 length equals 13 residues. Germline V gene lookup returns CDR1 SGHRS and CDR2 YFSETQ. The junction had 3 bases not matched to a gene; V was cut back by 5 bases and J by 4 bases. CDR3 in DNA: TGCGCCAGCAGTAGCGGGGCCCCAGATACGCAGTATTTT. Amino acids: CASSSGAPDTQYF.

The genes are TRBV30 and TRBJ2-7; 9 positions agree with TRBD2. The CDR3 is made up of 14 amino acids. Germline trimming cut 4 bases from V and 7 bases from J; bases unmatched to any gene: 11. Germline assignment: CDR1 GTSNPN and CDR2 SVGIG (reference sequence). CDR3 loop: CAWKRLAGPFEQYF. The CDR3 DNA sequence: TGTGCCTGGAAAAGGCTAGCGGGACCTTTTGAGCAGTACTTC.

The chain's CDR3 is CASSLSGLHYEQYF. CDR3 sequence (DNA): TGTGCCAGCAGCTTAAGCGGACTTCACTACGAGCAGTACTTC. V is TRBV7-9 and J is TRBJ2-7; possibly TRBD2 for D (5 bases). The length of the CDR3 is 14 residues. The ends were cut back, 2 bases at V and 3 bases at J, with 11 bases in the middle. CDR1 is SEHNR and CDR2 is FQNEAQ in the germline V gene (reference sequence).

This rearrangement joins TRBV4-1 to TRBJ1-1; D perhaps matches TRBD1 (6 bases). Germline CDR1 and CDR2: MGHRA and YSYEKL. V shed 3 bases and J shed 5 bases, with 13 bases lying between them. CDR3 size: 14 residues. The CDR3 loop is CASSHAGAGTEAFF. The CDR3 nucleotides are TGCGCCAGCAGCCATGCGGGGGCGGGGACTGAAGCTTTCTTT.

The chain carries TRBV4-1 and TRBJ2-7; tentatively, D is TRBD2 (6 bases). Germline CDR1 is MGHRA and CDR2 is YSYEKL. The germline V and J ends were trimmed by 0 bases and 2 bases, with 14 bases remaining between them. The CDR3 totals 16 residues. CDR3 bases: TGCGCCAGCAGCCAAGATCATCGCGGGACTGCCTACGAGCAGTACTTC. Translating gives CASSQDHRGTAYEQYF.

This clone has only one observation. CDR3 protein: CASSLVGPGNEQFF. As DNA, the CDR3 is TGTGCCAGCTCACTAGTCGGTCCCGGAAATGAGCAGTTCTTC. V usage is TRBV18 and J usage is TRBJ2-1; D not certain. V lost 4 bases and J lost 7, with 14 bases in between. The CDR3 is 14 residues long. Germline-derived CDR1 and CDR2 are KGHSH and LQKENI.

The rearrangement links TRBV18 to TRBJ2-7; 9 bases are shared with TRBD1. V lost 3 bases, J lost 6 bases, and 3 bases stayed unmatched. This CDR3 contains 13 residues. Germline V lookup: CDR1 KGHSH, CDR2 LQKENI. Here the CDR3 DNA reads TGTGCCAGCTCACCCAGGACAGGGGCCGAGCAGTACTTC. Translation gives CASSPRTGAEQYF.